These 22 T cell receptor beta chains were all obtained from the same sample, sequenced in a study of T cell repertoires in cytomegalovirus infection. TCRdb reprocessed the reads via MiXCR and lists one record per CDR3 protein. The top ten clones hold around 14% of a sample with around 530,000 distinct CDR3 sequences, around a quarter of them seen once. Sequences were obtained from PBMCs. The receptors here all came from a human donor in good health (CMV status not recorded). Some clones in this sample may be carry-over from other donors' samples.

This clonotype has more than one count but fewer than ten. The chain's CDR3 is CATSSLAWTDSHTDTQYF. CDR3 nucleotide sequence: TGTGCCACCAGCTCCCTGGCATGGACAGACAGTCACACAGATACGCAGTATTTT. The rearrangement links TRBV24-1 to TRBJ2-3, with D possibly being TRBD1 (6 bases). Germline values: CDR1 KGHDR, CDR2 SFDVKD. The CDR3 contains 18 residues. Trimming took 7 bases from V and 2 from J, leaving 24 bases between them.

This clonotype was observed a handful of times. One junction end disagrees with the germline gene, perhaps due to a read error. This chain joins TRBV6-2 or TRBV6-3 and TRBJ2-7; TRBD1 matches at 7 bases. CDR1 and CDR2 from the germline V gene are MNHEY and SVGEGT. There are 11 residues in the CDR3. CDR3 region: CASSRGPGQLF. CDR3 DNA: TGTGCCAGCAGTAGGGGACCGGGACAGTTATTC.

Many counts were recorded for this clonotype. DNA for the CDR3: TGTGCCAGCAGTTTTGGGTTAGACTATGGCTACACCTTC. Its protein is CASSFGLDYGYTF. V gene TRBV12-3 or TRBV12-4 combines with J gene TRBJ1-2; no clear D gene. The CDR3 spans 13 residues. With 3 bases removed from V and 3 bases from J, the gap between germline ends came to 8 bases.

The table lists this clonotype with many counts. The V and J genes are TRBV7-9 and TRBJ2-3; D is possibly TRBD2 (6 bases). V was pared by 2 bases and J by 0 bases, with 15 bases between. Germline lookup yields CDR1 SEHNR and CDR2 FQNEAQ (reference sequence). There are 17 residues in the CDR3. The CDR3 bases are TGTGCCAGCAGCTTAACGGCCAGTGGGACTAGCACAGATACGCAGTATTTT. It specifies CASSLTASGTSTDTQYF.

V gene TRBV6-6 combines with J gene TRBJ1-2; D is ambiguous. V dropped 2 bases and J dropped 5 bases, with 18 bases sitting between them. The V gene's germline CDR1 is MNHNY and CDR2 SVGAGI (reference sequence). This CDR3 is built from 16 residues. As DNA, the CDR3 is TGTGCCAGCAGTTACCCGACGAGGGAGTTGACGTATGGCTACACCTTC. This sequence encodes CASSYPTRELTYGYTF.

V and J are TRBV4-3 and TRBJ1-2; D not certain. The CDR3 runs 15 residues. Germline loops: CDR1 LGHNA, CDR2 YSLEER. Trimming pared 0 bases from V and 3 bases from J, leaving 11 bases between. This CDR3 is CASSQEQRTYYGYTF. In nucleotides, the CDR3 is TGCGCCAGCAGCCAAGAACAGCGAACCTACTATGGCTACACCTTC.

This clonotype has only a few counts. The chain has TRBV7-6 and TRBJ2-7, with unresolved D. V was pared by 5 bases and J by 6 bases, with 8 bases between. This CDR3 spans 11 amino acids. The germline V gene encodes CDR1 SGHVS and CDR2 FNYEAQ. DNA for the CDR3: TGTGCCAGCAGCCTCGGACCCGAGCAGTACTTC. It encodes CASSLGPEQYF.

In its sample, this clonotype was seen once. The chain joins TRBV6-2 or TRBV6-3 to TRBJ2-1; D possibly corresponds to TRBD2 (6 bases). Trimming pared 6 bases from V and 8 bases from J, leaving 11 bases between. The CDR3 loop spans 12 amino acids. CDR1 and CDR2 from the germline V gene are MNHEY and SVGEGT. The CDR3: CASSLANHEQFF. For the CDR3, the DNA is TGTGCCAGCAGCCTAGCGAATCATGAGCAGTTCTTC.

This clonotype showed up many times. The chain combines TRBV7-2 with TRBJ1-6; no definite D call. The CDR3 extends over 15 amino acids. The germline V gene has CDR1 SGHTA and CDR2 FQGNSA. Trimming removed 6 bases at V and 10 bases at J, with 19 bases between. DNA of the CDR3: TGTGCCAGCAGGCCTTCGGTACCAAGTGGGTCACCCCTCCACTTT. This translates into CASRPSVPSGSPLHF. The entire variable domain, with the rest obtained from reference TRBV7-2 and TRBJ1-6, is as follows: GAGVSQSPSNKVTEKGKDVELRCDPISGHTALYWYRQSLGQGLEFLIYFQGNSAPDKSGLPSDRFSAERTGGSVSTLTIQRTQQEDSAVYLCASRPSVPSGSPLHFGNGTRLTVT.

The chain joins TRBV28 to TRBJ1-5; D call uncertain. The germline V gene encodes CDR1 MDHEN and CDR2 SYDVKM. The V end was cut by 3 bases, the J end by 4 bases, with 13 bases between. The CDR3 is 15 amino acids. The CDR3 DNA is TGTGCCAGCAGTTTCCCAGGCCCAAGGAATCAGCCCCAGCATTTT. It translates to CASSFPGPRNQPQHF.

This clonotype turned up a few times. The rearrangement joins TRBV7-6 to TRBJ2-5; the D gene is possibly TRBD2 (5 bases). From germline, CDR1 is SGHVS and CDR2 FNYEAQ. V lost 1 base and J 4 bases, leaving 10 bases between the germline ends. This CDR3 has 14 amino acids. CDR3 DNA: TGTGCCAGCAGCTTAGGTACTAGTTTAGAGACCCAGTACTTC. It encodes CASSLGTSLETQYF.

The sample holds a few counts of this clonotype. The chain has TRBV6-2 or TRBV6-3 and TRBJ2-7; 11 bases align to TRBD2. J gave up 3 bases and V 6 bases, and 7 bases lay outside the gene matches. In germline, CDR1 is MNHEY, CDR2 SVGEGT. The CDR3 has 15 amino acids. DNA of the CDR3: TGTGCCAGCAGAGCCGGGACTAGCGGCTACTACGAGCAGTACGTC. This gives the protein CASRAGTSGYYEQYV.

The V and J genes are TRBV29-1 and TRBJ2-5, with unresolved D. The germline V gene has CDR1 SQVTM and CDR2 ANQGSEA. CDR3 length: 12 residues. Trimming pared 4 bases from V and 4 bases from J, leaving 10 bases between. The CDR3 bases are TGCAGCGTTGGCCGCTTGCGAGAGACCCAGTACTTC. The encoded protein is CSVGRLRETQYF.

This clonotype was seen a few times. The V call is TRBV11-2, the J call TRBJ2-5; D possibly corresponds to TRBD2 (5 bases). CDR1 is SGHAT, CDR2 FQNNGV, per germline. The CDR3 has 13 residues. Between the trimmed V and J ends, which lost 4 bases and 5 bases, there was a span of 11 bases. The CDR3 sequence is CASSSAWEETQYF. The CDR3 DNA reads TGTGCCAGCAGCTCCGCCTGGGAGGAGACCCAGTACTTC.

V is TRBV20-1 and J is TRBJ1-1; D not resolved. This CDR3 spans 10 amino acids. In germline, CDR1 is DFQATT, CDR2 SNEGSKA (reference sequence). V was cut by 0 bases and J by 8 bases, with 4 bases left in between. CDR3 nucleotides: TGCAGTGCTAGAGATCGGGAAGCTTTCTTT. Translation: CSARDREAFF.

This clonotype was detected a few times. The chain has TRBV11-1 and TRBJ1-5; D is uncertain. The germline V gene has CDR1 SGHAT and CDR2 FQDESV (reference sequence). The CDR3 covers 13 residues. Trimming shortened V by 2 bases and J by 6 bases, and 8 bases separated the two germline ends. CDR3 region: CASSLWVGQPQHF. The CDR3 DNA sequence: TGTGCCAGCAGCTTATGGGTTGGTCAGCCCCAGCATTTT.

The rearrangement links TRBV12-3 or TRBV12-4 to TRBJ1-3, with 7 bases that match TRBD1. This CDR3 region has 15 residues. V lost 7 bases and J lost 0; bases outside the gene matches: 6. The chain's CDR3 is CASTKDRASGNTIYF. CDR3 sequence (DNA): TGTGCCAGCACTAAAGACAGGGCCTCTGGAAACACCATATATTTT.

This clonotype has a handful of counts. This sequence joins TRBV7-9 and TRBJ1-4; a possible D gene is TRBD1 (5 bases). The V gene's germline CDR1 is SEHNR and CDR2 FQNEAQ (reference sequence). The CDR3 contains 13 residues. V was pared by 5 bases and J by 8 bases, with 12 bases between. The CDR3 reads CASSDGGNEKLFF. CDR3 DNA: TGTGCCAGCAGCGACGGGGGTAACGAAAAACTGTTTTTT.

In this sample, this clonotype turned up many times. The chain joins TRBV7-2 to TRBJ2-3, with 7 bases lining up with TRBD2. Germline V gene data show CDR1 as SGHTA and CDR2 as FQGNSA. The junction had 10 bases not matched to a gene; V was cut back by 7 bases and J by 3 bases. The CDR3 has 15 amino acids. CDR3: CASKIVGGSTDTQYF. In DNA form, the CDR3 reads TGTGCCAGCAAGATCGTGGGCGGGAGTACAGATACGCAGTATTTT.

This sequence joins TRBV7-2 and TRBJ1-2, with no clear D. The CDR3 covers 14 residues. Germline lookup yields CDR1 SGHTA and CDR2 FQGNSA. Trimming left V 3 bases short and J 8 bases short, with 16 bases between. The chain's CDR3 is CASSFADGWVGYTF. CDR3 nucleotides: TGTGCCAGCAGCTTCGCGGACGGGTGGGTAGGCTACACCTTC.

There are many counts of this clonotype. The CDR3 here is CASSSLPGQNTGELFF. CDR3 sequence (DNA): TGTGCCAGCAGCTCGCTTCCGGGACAGAACACCGGGGAGCTGTTTTTT. V is TRBV7-8 and J is TRBJ2-2; weak D call: TRBD1 (6 bases). Germline CDR1 reads SGHVS; CDR2 reads FQNEAQ. The CDR3 sequence is 16 residues long. With 4 bases removed from V and 1 base from J, the gap between germline ends came to 13 bases. The variable domain in full, completed from reference TRBV7-8 and TRBJ2-2, reads GAGVSQSPRYKVAKRGQDVALRCDPISGHVSLFWYQQALGQGPEFLTYFQNEAQLDKSGLPSDRFFAERPEGSVSTLKIQRTQQEDSAVYLCASSSLPGQNTGELFFGEGSRLTVL.

The J gene is TRBJ1-1, the V gene TRBV4-1; weak D call: TRBD1 (5 bases). The germline V gene has CDR1 MGHRA and CDR2 YSYEKL. The V end was cut by 1 base, the J end by 5 bases, with 17 bases between. The CDR3 covers 16 residues. The CDR3 bases are TGCGCCAGCAGCCAAGGGGGGAACCTGGTATTGACTGAAGCTTTCTTT. This gives the protein CASSQGGNLVLTEAFF.